The 31 T cell receptor beta chains in this list originate from one sample, sequenced in a study of T cells in Graves' hyperthyroidism and ophthalmopathy. Amplified TCR beta CDR3 regions derived from RNA transcripts. HTBI primers were used for first-round RT-PCR of the TCR CDR3. From the multiplex PCR reads, TCRdb called clonotypes with MiXCR, one entry per CDR3 protein. The repertoire holds around 380,000 distinct CDR3 sequences, roughly 13% seen once, with about 20% in the top ten. Sequencing used blood. The receptors were gathered from a man aged 30 to 39 with Graves' hyperthyroidism that later progressed to Graves' ophthalmopathy.

This clonotype was detected ten times or more. J is TRBJ1-1 and V is TRBV30; weak D call: TRBD1 (5 bases). The CDR3 has 14 amino acids. With 2 bases removed from V and 5 bases from J, the gap between germline ends came to 15 bases. Germline assignment: CDR1 GTSNPN and CDR2 SVGIG (reference sequence). CDR3 region: CAWSPRGDRTEAFF. In nucleotides, the CDR3 is TGTGCCTGGAGTCCCCGGGGGGATAGGACTGAAGCTTTCTTT.

This clonotype has at least ten counts. V gene TRBV5-1 combines with J gene TRBJ1-1; 9 positions match TRBD1. The CDR3 extends over 14 amino acids. The V and J ends lost 3 bases and 4 bases, in that order; junction bases with no gene match: 4. The V gene's germline CDR1 is SGHRS and CDR2 YFSETQ. This chain's CDR3 is CASSWGQGVTEAFF. In DNA, the CDR3 is TGCGCCAGCAGCTGGGGACAGGGAGTCACTGAAGCTTTCTTT. The full variable domain, with the rest looked up from reference TRBV5-1 and TRBJ1-1, is KAGVTQTPRYLIKTRGQQVTLSCSPISGHRSVSWYQQTPGQGLQFLFEYFSETQRNKGNFPGRFSGRQFSNSRSEMNVSTLELGDSALYLCASSWGQGVTEAFFGQGTRLTVV.

This clonotype has a handful of counts. CDR3 region: CASSGMGKGNTEAFF. In DNA form, the CDR3 reads TGTGCCAGCAGCGGGATGGGCAAAGGGAACACTGAAGCTTTCTTT. The chain links TRBV27 to TRBJ1-1; no clear D. The V gene's germline CDR1 is MNHEY and CDR2 SMNVEV (reference sequence). Trimming removed 6 bases from V and 1 base from J, with 15 bases in between. This CDR3 is 15 amino acids long.

Many counts were recorded for this clonotype. The chain couples TRBV7-9 to TRBJ1-1, with 9 bases lining up with TRBD1. With V trimmed by 2 bases and J by 4 bases, 5 bases remained unmatched. The germline V gene has CDR1 SEHNR and CDR2 FQNEAQ (reference sequence). This CDR3 has 15 amino acids. The CDR3 region is CASSLLQGASTEAFF. For the CDR3, the DNA is TGTGCCAGCAGCTTACTACAGGGGGCAAGCACTGAAGCTTTCTTT.

This clonotype was found many times. The chain has TRBV11-3 and TRBJ1-1; 7 positions agree with TRBD1. Losses at the gene ends were 5 bases for V and 2 bases for J; bases not matched to a gene: 8. CDR3 size: 15 residues. Looked up from germline, CDR1 is SGHNT and CDR2 is YENEEA. As DNA, the CDR3 is TGTGCCAGCAGCCTTTTACAGGGGACTAACACTGAAGCTTTCTTT. Its translation is CASSLLQGTNTEAFF.

This clonotype has just a few counts. The chain couples TRBV12-3 or TRBV12-4 to TRBJ2-2; 7 bases map to TRBD1. V was clipped by 6 bases and J by 5 bases; unmatched bases: 6. The CDR3 extends over 14 amino acids. The CDR3 sequence is CASRLDRATGELFF. As DNA, the CDR3 is TGTGCCAGCAGACTCGACAGGGCAACCGGGGAGCTGTTTTTT.

This clonotype was found many times. The chain joins TRBV6-1 to TRBJ2-7; D perhaps matches TRBD1 (6 bases). CDR3 length: 15 amino acids. Germline V gene lookup returns CDR1 MNHNS and CDR2 SASEGT. The V gene lost 7 bases and the J gene lost 2 bases, with 18 bases spanning the gap. CDR3 region: CASIPGPGQAYEQYF. CDR3 bases: TGTGCCAGCATCCCTGGCCCGGGACAAGCCTACGAGCAGTACTTC.

In this sample, this clonotype turned up a few times. The rearrangement uses TRBV7-2 and TRBJ2-7, with 13 bases matching TRBD2. The trim removed 2 bases at V and 3 bases at J, leaving 19 bases unmatched. The CDR3 spans 21 residues. The germline CDR1 and CDR2 sequences are SGHTA and FQGNSA. The CDR3 here is CASSLSAGTSGVLSAGYEQYF. CDR3 sequence (DNA): TGTGCCAGCAGCTTAAGTGCGGGGACTAGCGGGGTTTTATCGGCGGGCTACGAGCAGTACTTC.

This clonotype was seen repeatedly, ten times or more. The rearrangement uses TRBV27 and TRBJ1-1, with TRBD1 as a possible D gene (5 bases). Germline V gene data show CDR1 as MNHEY and CDR2 as SMNVEV (reference sequence). This CDR3 comprises 12 residues. Trimming stripped 3 bases from V and 6 bases from J, with 8 bases between. DNA of the CDR3: TGTGCCAGCAGTTTCGGGGGGTCTGAAGCTTTCTTT. Its translation: CASSFGGSEAFF.

This clonotype was counted ten times or more. One end of the junction varies from germline; a read error may be responsible. V and J are TRBV7-8 and TRBJ2-2; 7 bases align to TRBD2. Germline CDR1 SGHVS, CDR2 FQNEAQ. The CDR3 contains 17 residues. The CDR3 bases are TGTGTCAGCAGCCTCGTGTTGGGGGGGGCGAACACCGGGGAGCTGTTTTTT. This codes for CVSSLVLGGANTGELFF.

This clonotype was recorded at least ten times. The J gene is TRBJ1-1, the V gene TRBV12-5; D is undetermined. The CDR3 extends over 15 amino acids. With 2 bases removed from V and 5 bases from J, the gap between germline ends came to 15 bases. Per germline, CDR1 LGHNT and CDR2 FRNRAP. This chain's CDR3 is CASGLNPGLGTEAFF. CDR3 bases: TGTGCTAGTGGTTTGAATCCGGGCCTCGGGACTGAAGCTTTCTTT.

This clonotype showed up many times. This chain joins TRBV28 and TRBJ1-1; D uncertain. The germline gives CDR1 MDHEN, CDR2 SYDVKM. Deletions cut 6 bases from V and 4 bases from J, with 9 bases between. The CDR3 covers 12 residues. The CDR3 protein is CASSSFRTEAFF. CDR3 DNA: TGTGCCAGCAGCTCTTTTCGCACTGAAGCTTTCTTT.

With respect to this clonotype: Likely a read error: the CDR3 ends without its conserved phenylalanine or tryptophan. This chain joins TRBV5-8 and TRBJ1-5; no reliable D call. Germline V lookup: CDR1 SGHTS, CDR2 YDEGEE. This CDR3 comprises 12 residues. V shed 4 bases and J shed 6 bases, with 8 bases lying between them. CDR3 nucleotides: TGTGCCAGCAGCCTACGAGGTCAGCCCCAGCATCTT. Protein: CASSLRGQPQHL.

This clonotype occurred many times. The chain uses TRBV28 and TRBJ2-3, with D possibly being TRBD2 (6 bases). The CDR3 has 12 amino acids. CDR1 and CDR2 from the germline V gene are MDHEN and SYDVKM. The CDR3 DNA follows: TGTGCAGTGGAGGGGTCCTCGGATACGCAGTATTTT. Translation: CAVEGSSDTQYF. Full variable domain (missing parts from reference TRBV28 and TRBJ2-3): DVKVTQSSRYLVKRTGEKVFLECVQDMDHENMFWYRQDPGLGLRLIYFSYDVKMKEKGDIPEGYSVSREKKERFSLILESASTNQTSMYLCAVEGSSDTQYFGPGTRLTVL.

This clonotype was counted at least ten times. The chain employs TRBV6-6 and TRBJ1-2; 7 bases are shared with TRBD1. The germline gives CDR1 MNHNY, CDR2 SVGAGI (reference sequence). CDR3 length: 15 residues. V trimming: 2 bases; J trimming: 6 bases; junction bases outside the gene matches: 9. CDR3 DNA: TGTGCCAGCAGTTACCCGACTCGACAGGGTGATGGCTACACCTTC. Translated: CASSYPTRQGDGYTF.

Details on this clonotype: A much larger clone lies one base from this, so it may be a read error. This likely comes from a read error, as the CDR3 has no conserved phenylalanine or tryptophan at its end. J is TRBJ2-1 and V is TRBV11-2, with D possibly TRBD1 on 6 matching bases. Germline V gives CDR1 SGHAT, CDR2 FQNNGV. V dropped 5 bases and J dropped 0 bases, with 14 bases sitting between them. The CDR3 length is 16 residues. DNA of the CDR3: TGTGCCAGCAGCAAATGGACAGATGCCTCCTACAATGAGCAGTTCTCC. Its protein is CASSKWTDASYNEQFS.

The chain carries TRBV13 and TRBJ1-3, with D uncertain. V was clipped by 4 bases and J by 0 bases, with 10 bases between them. The CDR3 has 15 residues. The V gene's germline CDR1 is PRHDT and CDR2 FYEKMQ (reference sequence). CDR3 region: CASSSQVPSGNTIYF. The CDR3, as DNA: TGTGCCAGCAGCTCTCAGGTGCCCTCTGGAAACACCATATATTTT.

This clonotype showed up many times. The chain joins TRBV11-2 to TRBJ2-3; 8 bases fit TRBD1. This CDR3 is built from 17 residues. Germline V gene data show CDR1 as SGHAT and CDR2 as FQNNGV. The V segment lost 1 base and the J segment 0 bases; nucleotides outside the gene matches: 6. The CDR3: CASSLVSRQGSTDTQYF. The CDR3, as DNA: TGTGCCAGCAGCTTAGTATCCCGACAGGGGAGCACAGATACGCAGTATTTT.

The chain couples TRBV11-2 to TRBJ1-3; D might be TRBD1 (5 bases). CDR3 size: 14 residues. Germline CDR1 and CDR2: SGHAT and FQNNGV. Trimming cost V 5 bases and J 3 bases, with 11 bases left between them. For the CDR3, the DNA is TGTGCCAGCAGCCCCGGGGCTTTTGGAAACACCATATATTTT. It yields the protein CASSPGAFGNTIYF.

Ten or more counts support this clonotype. The chain recombines TRBV28 with TRBJ1-1; D is uncertain. Trimming cost V 6 bases and J 6 bases, with 14 bases left between them. The CDR3 loop spans 13 amino acids. Germline V CDR1 and CDR2: MDHEN, SYDVKM. This chain's CDR3 is CASSLGRAAEAFF. The CDR3 region has the DNA TGTGCCAGCAGCCTGGGAAGGGCGGCTGAAGCTTTCTTT.

This clonotype was observed at least ten times. This chain uses TRBV15 with TRBJ1-3; the D gene is possibly TRBD1 (6 bases). CDR1 is LNHNV and CDR2 is YYDKDF in the germline V gene (reference sequence). V dropped 5 bases and J dropped 0 bases, with 11 bases sitting between them. This CDR3 has 15 amino acids. The CDR3 loop is CATSARQVSGNTIYF. CDR3 DNA sequence: TGTGCCACCAGCGCCCGACAGGTCTCTGGAAACACCATATATTTT.

This clonotype was detected only a few times. V gene TRBV24-1 combines with J gene TRBJ2-1, with a weak D call TRBD1 (5 bases). The germline gives CDR1 KGHDR, CDR2 SFDVKD. CDR3 length: 13 residues. The germline V and J ends were trimmed by 10 bases and 7 bases, with 16 bases remaining between them. The CDR3 nucleotides are TGTGCCACGAACCAGGGAAGTATAAATGAGCAGTTCTTC. It specifies CATNQGSINEQFF.

In regard to this clonotype: Since a much larger clone is just one base distant, this may be a read error. The gene calls are TRBV5-1 and TRBJ1-1; D perhaps matches TRBD1 (6 bases). CDR1 and CDR2 (germline): SGHRS, YFSETQ. The CDR3 sequence is 12 residues long. Trimming took 2 bases from V and 6 from J, leaving 8 bases between them. The CDR3 DNA reads TGCGCCAGCAGCTTTGAGGGGGCTGAAGCTTTCTTT. This sequence encodes CASSFEGAEAFF.

In the case of this clonotype: At one boundary the junction diverges from the germline segment, which might be a read error. The chain combines TRBV3-1 with TRBJ2-7, with 7 bases identical to TRBD2. CDR1 is LGHDT and CDR2 is YNNKEL in the germline V gene (reference sequence). The CDR3 covers 15 residues. The DNA for the CDR3 is TGTGCCAGCAGTCTACTCCGGGGGGATTTTTACGGGCAGTACTTC. This codes for CASSLLRGDFYGQYF.

There are many counts of this clonotype. V is TRBV30 and J is TRBJ1-6; no reliable D call. Germline CDR1 reads GTSNPN; CDR2 reads SVGIG (reference sequence). The CDR3 totals 14 residues. Trimming took off 3 bases at V and 3 bases at J, with 9 bases between the two ends. The DNA for the CDR3 is TGTGCCTGGAGCGGGGAGGACTATAATTCACCCCTCCACTTT. It codes for CAWSGEDYNSPLHF.

J is TRBJ2-3 and V is TRBV20-1; D call uncertain. There are 15 residues in the CDR3. Germline V CDR1 and CDR2: DFQATT, SNEGSKA (reference sequence). The V end was cut by 0 bases, the J end by 0 bases, with 10 bases between. Here the CDR3 DNA reads TGCAGTGCTAGAGAAGGCGGCCCCAGCACAGATACGCAGTATTTT. Amino acid sequence: CSAREGGPSTDTQYF.

Note on this clonotype: Because the CDR3's place on the DNA is in doubt, the DNA is left out and the CDR3 is given as listed by TCRdb. The CDR3 protein is CASRSTETISPSIF. The chain is built from TRBV6-1 and TRBJ1-5. Looked up from germline, CDR1 is MNHNS and CDR2 is SASEGT. Inclusive of both ends, the CDR3 amounts to 14 amino acids.

The rearrangement links TRBV7-8 to TRBJ1-5, with D unresolved. The germline V gene encodes CDR1 SGHVS and CDR2 FQNEAQ. V dropped 3 bases and J dropped 1 base, with 13 bases sitting between them. CDR3 length: 16 residues. This CDR3 reads CASSFGSPGSNQPQHF. Written as DNA, the CDR3 is TGTGCCAGCAGCTTCGGCAGCCCCGGGAGCAATCAGCCCCAGCATTTT.

Many counts were recorded for this clonotype. The chain couples TRBV5-1 to TRBJ2-7; D might be TRBD2 (6 bases). Trimming took 4 bases from V and 2 from J, leaving 19 bases between them. CDR3 size: 16 residues. Germline V CDR1 and CDR2: SGHRS, YFSETQ. The CDR3 region has the DNA TGCGCCAGCAGCAGTCGAGGAGGGTACAGCACCTACGAGCAGTACTTC. Protein sequence: CASSSRGGYSTYEQYF.

In this sample, this clonotype turned up many times. CDR3 nucleotides: TGTGCCAGCAGCGACAGCCTCTACGAGCAGTACTTC. Its protein is CASSDSLYEQYF. The chain carries TRBV11-3 and TRBJ2-7, with D perhaps TRBD1 (5 bases). The V end lost 5 bases, the J end lost 3 bases, and 8 bases lay between the germline ends. Germline CDR1 SGHNT, CDR2 YENEEA. CDR3 length: 12 residues.

Concerning this clonotype: Being one base from a much bigger clone, this may be a read error. V gene TRBV29-1 combines with J gene TRBJ2-2, with TRBD1 as a possible D gene (6 bases). The germline V gene encodes CDR1 SQVTM and CDR2 ANQGSEA. The CDR3 sequence is 14 residues long. CDR3 sequence: CSVEYGRGPGQLFF. The CDR3 nucleotides are TGCAGCGTTGAATACGGCAGGGGTCCCGGGCAGCTGTTTTTT.